This TCR beta chain was recorded in a study of shared clonotypes between healthy human individuals. Study results and limitations: Memory subsets had estimated richness that was generally smaller than that of naive subsets. Though the depth was large, rarefaction showed that sorted-subset sequencing was incomplete.

Germline V lookup: CDR1 LGHNA, CDR2 YSLEER. This CDR3 is 15 amino acids long. With 1 base removed from V and 10 bases from J, the gap between germline ends came to 14 bases. As for this clone: The target antigen is unknown.

As originally analysed: ImmunoSEQ only sent back junction sequences with no quality scores, so filtering was done differently. Measured with immunoSEQ multiplex PCR; TCRdb has only the in-frame clones, and not every one. The DNA gave D and trimming, while V, J and clone size come from that table. Of 2 million to 2.5 million clones detected, about 94% appear once; the ten largest clones hold about 0.13%. The investigators split CD4+ cells into a CD45RA+ naive subset and a CD45RA-negative memory subset. The clonotype comes from a man between 18 and 35 years old in good health. This chain links TRBV4-3 with TRBJ1-6, with TRBD1 as a possible D gene (5 bases). The sample consisted of naive CD4+ T cells sorted from blood. Subset reported: CD45RA+ positively selected. This CDR3 is CASSQAYQGDSPLHF. CDR3 sequence (DNA): TGCGCCAGCAGCCAAGCTTATCAGGGAGACTCACCCCTCCACTTT.